These 11 T cell receptor beta chains originate from one sample sequenced in a study of T-cell reconstitution after alpha-beta-depleted transplantation in children. Using unique molecular identifiers, the investigators prepared the TCRbeta library. One entry per CDR3 protein results from TCRdb running MiXCR on the PCR reads. Among some 550,000 distinct CDR3 sequences listed, about 17% were seen once. The sequencing here drew on PBMCs from the stem cell graft donor, taken from the stem cell graft. These receptors came from a human donor who donated a stem cell graft to a child with acute lymphoblastic leukemia.

In this sample, this clonotype turned up many times. V gene TRBV9 combines with J gene TRBJ2-3; tentative D call: TRBD2 (5 bases). CDR1 SGDLS and CDR2 YYNGEE come from the germline V gene. The V end was cut by 0 bases, the J end by 10 bases, with 12 bases between. This CDR3 contains 13 residues. The CDR3 DNA is TGTGCCAGCAGCGTAGCTTCGGGGATTCCGCAGTATTTT. Translation: CASSVASGIPQYF. Full variable domain (rest looked up from reference TRBV9 and TRBJ2-3): DSGVTQTPKHLITATGQRVTLRCSPRSGDLSVYWYQQSLDQGLQFLIQYYNGEERAKGNILERFSAQQFPDLHSELNLSSLELGDSALYFCASSVASGIPQYFGPGTRLTVL.

The chain employs TRBV29-1 and TRBJ2-7, with TRBD2 identical over 13 bases. Germline CDR1 reads SQVTM; CDR2 reads ANQGSEA. V lost 5 bases and J lost 3; bases outside the gene matches: 7. The CDR3 is made up of 15 amino acids. CDR3 DNA sequence: TGCAGCGTTATTTCTGGGACTAGCGGGAACTACGAGCAGTACTTC. Translation: CSVISGTSGNYEQYF.

This clonotype was picked up a small number of times. CDR3 in amino acids: CASSLAQGTEAFF. Here the CDR3 DNA reads TGTGCCAGCAGTTTAGCCCAGGGCACTGAAGCTTTCTTT. The V call is TRBV12-3 or TRBV12-4, the J call TRBJ1-1; weak D call: TRBD1 (5 bases). The V gene lost 0 bases and the J gene lost 4 bases, with 6 bases spanning the gap. CDR3 length equals 13 residues.

This sequence joins TRBV6-1 and TRBJ2-3; 9 nucleotides line up with TRBD2. In germline, CDR1 is MNHNS, CDR2 SASEGT. V shed 8 bases and J 4 bases; nucleotides not matched to a gene: 10. The CDR3 extends over 15 amino acids. The CDR3 protein is CASSLSGRIADTQYF. In DNA, the CDR3 is TGTGCCAGCTCCCTCAGCGGGAGGATCGCAGATACGCAGTATTTT.

This clonotype was seen only a few times. The chain is built from TRBV20-1 and TRBJ2-7; TRBD1 might be the D (6 bases). V lost 4 bases and J 0 bases, leaving 13 bases between the germline ends. The CDR3 is made up of 14 amino acids. The germline V gene has CDR1 DFQATT and CDR2 SNEGSKA (reference sequence). The CDR3: CSANDRKTSYEQYF. The CDR3 DNA follows: TGCAGTGCTAATGACAGGAAAACCTCCTACGAGCAGTACTTC.

This clonotype came up a few times. The J gene is TRBJ2-1, the V gene TRBV12-3 or TRBV12-4, with D unresolved. This CDR3 contains 14 residues. The V and J ends lost 3 bases and 12 bases respectively, with 18 bases between them. The CDR3 reads CASSFAGPRSRQFF. The DNA of the CDR3 is TGTGCCAGCAGTTTCGCCGGTCCTCGGAGTAGGCAGTTCTTC.

A few counts support this clonotype. V and J are TRBV27 and TRBJ2-1; unclear D gene. This CDR3 region has 20 residues. The V end lost 3 bases, the J end lost 4 bases, and 28 bases lay between the germline ends. Looked up from germline, CDR1 is MNHEY and CDR2 is SMNVEV (reference sequence). Here the CDR3 reads CASSFYLSVLDPLLYNEQFF. In DNA, the CDR3 is TGTGCCAGCAGTTTTTACCTCTCTGTGCTCGACCCCCTCCTGTACAATGAGCAGTTCTTC.

The chain recombines TRBV7-6 with TRBJ2-7; D possibly uses TRBD1 or TRBD2 (5 bases each). Germline V gene data show CDR1 as SGHVS and CDR2 as FNYEAQ. The CDR3 is 13 residues long. V lost 5 bases and J 1 base, leaving 9 bases between the germline ends. In DNA, the CDR3 is TGTGCCAGCAGCCGGGACCTTTCCTACGAGCAGTACTTC. This codes for CASSRDLSYEQYF.

The chain couples TRBV9 to TRBJ2-3, with 7 bases lining up with TRBD1. With V trimmed by 2 bases and J by 2 bases, 5 bases remained unmatched. There are 15 residues in the CDR3. From germline, CDR1 is SGDLS and CDR2 YYNGEE. In DNA form, the CDR3 reads TGTGCCAGCAGCGTTAAAACAGGGGCCACAGATACGCAGTATTTT. Its protein product is CASSVKTGATDTQYF.

V and J are TRBV28 and TRBJ2-1, with TRBD1 matching over 8 bases. J gave up 9 bases and V 5 bases, and 12 bases lay outside the gene matches. Germline V CDR1 and CDR2: MDHEN, SYDVKM. The CDR3 is 15 amino acids. The CDR3 sequence is CASSPYGTGLGEQFF. As DNA, the CDR3 is TGTGCCAGCAGTCCCTACGGGACAGGTCTCGGTGAGCAGTTCTTC.

This clonotype appeared a few times. The J gene is TRBJ1-2, the V gene TRBV29-1, with D hard to call. The germline V and J ends were trimmed by 1 base and 5 bases, with 8 bases remaining between them. Germline assignment: CDR1 SQVTM and CDR2 ANQGSEA. This CDR3 contains 12 residues. CDR3 sequence reads: CSVEVGSYGYTF. In DNA form, the CDR3 reads TGCAGCGTTGAAGTGGGTTCTTATGGCTACACCTTC.